This T cell receptor beta chain comes out of a study of blood T cell repertoires in COVID-19. Whole-study context: The samples span acute and convalescent COVID-19 from the United States, Italy and Spain. T cells, B-cell-depleted T cells, or PBMCs provided the cDNA or gDNA that served as material.

Clones were read by immunoSEQ multiplex PCR, and TCRdb kept only the in-frame ones, dropping some. The sample has some 27,000 clones; roughly nine tenths are singletons. There are 12 residues in the CDR3. Trimming took 10 bases from V and 2 from J; bases not matched to a gene: 3. Germline values: CDR1 LNHDA, CDR2 SQIVND (reference sequence). This clone was recorded only once. The sample consisted of peripheral blood. The V call is TRBV19, the J call TRBJ2-3; 7 bases map to TRBD1. The receptor comes from a human donor in a cohort sampled during active COVID-19. The CDR3 sequence is CATGTDTDTQYF. Written as DNA, the CDR3 is TGTGCCACGGGGACAGACACAGATACGCAGTATTTT.